Below are 26 T cell receptor beta chains sequenced from a single sample in a study of T cell responses to AZD1222 COVID-19 vaccine. Data came from immunoSEQ multiplex PCR; TCRdb stores just in-frame clones and leaves some out. Among approximately 180,000 clones listed, about 90% were seen once. This sample comprised peripheral blood, obtained on day 0 of AZD1222 vaccination. The receptors were sampled from an adult in good health.

The V gene is TRBV18, the J gene TRBJ1-1; 9 bases align to TRBD1. Trimming cost V 2 bases and J 0 bases; bases outside gene matches: 4. From germline, CDR1 is KGHSH and CDR2 LQKENI. CDR3 length equals 16 residues. The CDR3 here is CASSPRTGALNTEAFF. The CDR3 bases are TGTGCCAGCTCACCAAGGACAGGGGCCCTGAACACTGAAGCTTTCTTT.

The V gene is TRBV4-3, the J gene TRBJ2-7; 12 nucleotides agree with TRBD1. The CDR3 totals 16 residues. The germline V gene has CDR1 LGHNA and CDR2 YSLEER. Trimming cost V 2 bases and J 6 bases; bases outside gene matches: 8. DNA for the CDR3: TGCGCCAGCAGCCAAACAACCGGGACAGGGGGCTTCGAGCAGTACTTC. This sequence encodes CASSQTTGTGGFEQYF.

V is TRBV7-6 and J is TRBJ2-3, with 14 bases identical to TRBD2. V was clipped by 4 bases and J by 3 bases; unmatched bases: 3. The CDR3 has 16 amino acids. The germline V gene encodes CDR1 SGHVS and CDR2 FNYEAQ. The CDR3 DNA sequence: TGTGCCAGCAGCTCAGGACTAGCGGGGGGTACAGATACGCAGTATTTT. This gives the protein CASSSGLAGGTDTQYF.

This rearrangement joins TRBV5-1 to TRBJ2-1; TRBD2 matches at 7 bases. The CDR3 spans 14 residues. Germline trimming cut 2 bases from V and 2 bases from J; bases unmatched to any gene: 1. CDR1 is SGHRS, CDR2 YFSETQ, per germline. CDR3 nucleotides: TGCGCCAGCAGCTTAGGGACTACCTACAATGAGCAGTTCTTC. This translates into CASSLGTTYNEQFF.

The V and J genes are TRBV6-5 and TRBJ1-1, with 8 bases fitting TRBD1. The CDR3 has 15 amino acids. From germline, CDR1 is MNHEY and CDR2 SVGAGI. Trimming at V came to 6 bases and at J to 4 bases, leaving 10 bases not matched to a gene. In DNA, the CDR3 is TGTGCCAGCAGCCCCCGGACAGGGCTGGGCACTGAAGCTTTCTTT. This translates into CASSPRTGLGTEAFF.

This chain connects TRBV6-5 to TRBJ1-3, with D perhaps matching TRBD1 (6 bases). V lost 7 bases and J lost 5, with 12 bases in between. The CDR3 is 13 amino acids. Germline V gives CDR1 MNHEY, CDR2 SVGAGI. In DNA form, the CDR3 reads TGTGCCAGCACCACAGGGTTTCGAAACACCATATATTTT. This codes for CASTTGFRNTIYF.

The rearrangement joins TRBV5-1 to TRBJ1-5; D is perhaps TRBD1 (5 bases). The CDR3 has 15 amino acids. Germline CDR1 SGHRS, CDR2 YFSETQ. V gave up 2 bases and J gave up 4 bases, with 13 bases separating them. The CDR3 region is CASSLSSGSNQPQHF. CDR3 bases: TGCGCCAGCAGCTTATCTTCAGGGAGTAATCAGCCCCAGCATTTT.

The chain has TRBV9 and TRBJ1-2; D might be TRBD1 (5 bases). The CDR3 totals 15 residues. The germline CDR1 and CDR2 sequences are SGDLS and YYNGEE. The V end was cut by 4 bases, the J end by 4 bases, with 17 bases between. Here the CDR3 reads CASSTRDRPFYGYTF. The CDR3 region has the DNA TGTGCCAGCAGCACCAGGGACCGTCCCTTCTATGGCTACACCTTC.

V usage is TRBV3-1 (or the pseudogene TRBV3-2) and J usage is TRBJ1-1; D ambiguous. Trimming pared 2 bases from V and 3 bases from J, leaving 7 bases between. The CDR3 runs 13 residues. From germline, CDR1 is LGHDT and CDR2 YNNKEL (reference sequence). This CDR3 is CASSQLRDTEAFF. The CDR3 nucleotides read TGTGCCAGCAGCCAATTACGGGACACTGAAGCTTTCTTT.

This clone occurred once. This sequence joins TRBV2 and TRBJ1-1; 9 bases are a match to TRBD1. CDR3 size: 14 residues. Germline loops: CDR1 SNHLY, CDR2 FYNNEI. Unmatched junction bases numbered 7, after V lost 6 bases and J lost 5 bases. The CDR3 loop is CASRDSGTGTEAFF. The CDR3 DNA reads TGTGCCAGCAGAGACTCCGGGACAGGGACTGAAGCTTTCTTT.

This clone was recorded once. The chain employs TRBV7-6 and TRBJ1-1; D unclear. CDR3 length equals 13 residues. The germline V gene encodes CDR1 SGHVS and CDR2 FNYEAQ. The V end lost 1 base, the J end lost 5 bases, and 8 bases lay between the germline ends. CDR3 protein: CASSLGLGTEAFF. For the CDR3, the DNA is TGTGCCAGCAGCTTAGGCCTTGGGACTGAAGCTTTCTTT. Full variable domain (outside the CDR3, taken from reference TRBV7-6 and TRBJ1-1): GAGVSQSPRYKVTKRGQDVALRCDPISGHVSLYWYRQALGQGPEFLTYFNYEAQQDKSGLPNDRFSAERPEGSISTLTIQRTEQRDSAMYRCASSLGLGTEAFFGQGTRLTVV.

This clone was recorded once. The gene calls are TRBV13 and TRBJ2-7; D call uncertain. The CDR3 loop spans 12 amino acids. V was trimmed by 0 bases and J by 6 bases, leaving 6 bases between them. The germline V gene encodes CDR1 PRHDT and CDR2 FYEKMQ (reference sequence). The CDR3 is CASSLGGVEQYF. The CDR3 DNA is TGTGCCAGCAGCTTAGGTGGGGTCGAGCAGTACTTC.

The gene calls are TRBV7-9 and TRBJ2-2; D may be TRBD1 (6 bases). V was clipped by 3 bases and J by 3 bases, with 11 bases between them. CDR1 and CDR2 from the germline V gene are SEHNR and FQNEAQ (reference sequence). This CDR3 has 15 amino acids. CDR3 nucleotides: TGTGCCAGCAGCTTGATCCCAGGGGACACCGGGGAGCTGTTTTTT. Translating it yields CASSLIPGDTGELFF.

The V call is TRBV28, the J call TRBJ1-3, with D possibly being TRBD1 (5 bases). Trimming stripped 4 bases from V and 2 bases from J, with 15 bases between. The germline CDR1 and CDR2 sequences are MDHEN and SYDVKM. The CDR3 contains 16 residues. CDR3 residues: CASSSPTGGTGNTIYF. CDR3 coding DNA: TGTGCCAGCAGTTCCCCAACAGGAGGGACTGGAAACACCATATATTTT.

The chain recombines TRBV5-1 with TRBJ1-3; 7 bases align to TRBD1. CDR1 SGHRS and CDR2 YFSETQ come from the germline V gene. V lost 4 bases, J lost 4 bases, and 5 bases stayed unmatched. This CDR3 has 14 amino acids. The DNA for the CDR3 is TGCGCCAGCAGCGCCGACAGGGCAGGAAACACCATATATTTT. This translates into CASSADRAGNTIYF.

The chain joins TRBV29-1 to TRBJ2-2, with D unclear. The length of the CDR3 is 12 residues. V lost 4 bases and J 5 bases, leaving 8 bases between the germline ends. Germline CDR1 reads SQVTM; CDR2 reads ANQGSEA. CDR3 bases: TGCAGCGTTGTGGACGGAACCGGGGAGCTGTTTTTT. Translating it yields CSVVDGTGELFF.

The genes are TRBV5-4 and TRBJ1-1; tentative D call: TRBD1 (6 bases). Germline CDR1 and CDR2: SGHNT and YYREEE (reference sequence). This CDR3 is built from 13 residues. V lost 6 bases and J lost 1, with 10 bases in between. The chain's CDR3 is CASTLGANTEAFF. The CDR3 DNA follows: TGTGCCAGCACCCTGGGGGCGAACACTGAAGCTTTCTTT.

This clone was seen a few times. This chain uses TRBV6-5 with TRBJ1-6; 8 nucleotides line up with TRBD1. Losses at the gene ends were 5 bases for V and 10 bases for J; bases not matched to a gene: 10. The CDR3 has 15 amino acids. In germline, CDR1 is MNHEY, CDR2 SVGAGI. The CDR3 sequence: CASSPPPDRGSPLHF. The CDR3, as DNA: TGTGCCAGCAGTCCGCCCCCAGACAGGGGCTCACCCCTCCACTTT.

The rearrangement links TRBV18 to TRBJ1-5; TRBD1 agrees at 8 bases. This CDR3 has 15 residues. Per germline, CDR1 KGHSH and CDR2 LQKENI. Trimming took 4 bases from V and 3 from J; bases not matched to a gene: 5. CDR3 nucleotide sequence: TGTGCCAGCTCACAGACAGGGGTTGACAATCAGCCCCAGCATTTT. This encodes CASSQTGVDNQPQHF.

In DNA form, the CDR3 reads TGTGCCAGCAGTCCCGGATCGACTAGCGGGGGACCTCATCAGTACTTC. This sequence encodes CASSPGSTSGGPHQYF. The gene calls are TRBV28 and TRBJ2-5, with 12 bases matching TRBD2. CDR1 is MDHEN, CDR2 SYDVKM, per germline. The CDR3 consists of 16 residues. Trimming removed 5 bases from V and 11 bases from J; junction bases left unmatched: 15.

The V call is TRBV6-5, the J call TRBJ1-2, with D perhaps matching TRBD1 (6 bases). CDR1 and CDR2 from the germline V gene are MNHEY and SVGAGI. This CDR3 comprises 14 residues. The germline V and J ends were trimmed by 5 bases and 6 bases, with 16 bases remaining between them. CDR3 nucleotides: TGTGCCAGCAGTCCCCGGGGGCAGGGCGATGGCTACACCTTC. Translation: CASSPRGQGDGYTF.

The V and J genes are TRBV5-4 and TRBJ1-1; tentative D call: TRBD1 (5 bases). CDR1 and CDR2 (germline): SGHNT, YYREEE (reference sequence). The CDR3 has 16 residues. The germline V and J ends were trimmed by 0 bases and 5 bases, with 17 bases remaining between them. CDR3 nucleotide sequence: TGTGCCAGCAGCTTGGGAGAGATTGGGGGAGGGACTGAAGCTTTCTTT. Translated, it gives CASSLGEIGGGTEAFF.

The chain joins TRBV5-1 to TRBJ2-2, with TRBD2 matching 7 bases. With 4 bases clipped from V and 1 base from J, the junction kept 19 bases outside the gene matches. The CDR3 is 20 amino acids. CDR1 and CDR2 (germline): SGHRS, YFSETQ. The CDR3 loop reads CASSTGSLATGGLNTGELFF. CDR3 coding DNA: TGCGCCAGCAGCACAGGCTCACTCGCTACGGGGGGTCTGAACACCGGGGAGCTGTTTTTT.

This clone was observed once. V and J are TRBV3-1 (or the pseudogene TRBV3-2) and TRBJ2-7; the D gene is possibly TRBD1 (6 bases). The CDR3 is 16 residues long. The germline V and J ends were trimmed by 0 bases and 9 bases, with 21 bases remaining between them. The V gene's germline CDR1 is LGHDT and CDR2 YNNKEL (reference sequence). CDR3 DNA: TGTGCCAGCAGCCAAGATAAGGGGACAAACATACGAGGGCAGTACTTC. As protein: CASSQDKGTNIRGQYF.

V usage is TRBV9 and J usage is TRBJ1-1, with 9 nucleotides matching TRBD1. This CDR3 spans 18 amino acids. V lost 0 bases, J lost 1 base, and 10 bases stayed unmatched. Germline CDR1 is SGDLS and CDR2 is YYNGEE. CDR3 amino acids: CASSVALDRGYGNTEAFF. CDR3 coding DNA: TGTGCCAGCAGCGTAGCTTTGGACAGGGGATATGGGAACACTGAAGCTTTCTTT.

The J gene is TRBJ2-5, the V gene TRBV30; 7 bases are shared with TRBD2. The CDR3 consists of 13 residues. The germline V gene has CDR1 GTSNPN and CDR2 SVGIG (reference sequence). Unmatched junction bases numbered 4, after V lost 3 bases and J lost 3 bases. The CDR3 here is CAWRAGVEETQYF. The CDR3 DNA reads TGTGCCTGGAGGGCGGGGGTCGAAGAGACCCAGTACTTC.